The 27 T cell receptor beta chains presented below share a single source sample, sequenced in a study of T cells in Graves' hyperthyroidism and ophthalmopathy. RNA transcripts provided the source from which TCR beta CDR3 regions were amplified. Carried out on the TCR CDR3, a first-round RT-PCR used the HTBI primer set. Via MiXCR, TCRdb re-called the multiplex PCR reads, giving one row per CDR3 protein. Among some 570,000 distinct CDR3 sequences listed, 15% to 20% were seen once. Material: blood. The origin of the receptors is a woman aged 18 to 35 with Graves' ophthalmopathy.

This clonotype was picked up a small number of times. V is TRBV11-2 and J is TRBJ1-4, with a possible D match to TRBD1 (6 bases). The CDR3 covers 18 residues. The V gene lost 1 base and the J gene lost 0 bases, with 15 bases spanning the gap. Germline V lookup: CDR1 SGHAT, CDR2 FQNNGV. The CDR3 DNA sequence: TGTGCCAGCAGCTTAGCCTATCGGACAGAAGCAACTAATGAAAAACTGTTTTTT. Its translation is CASSLAYRTEATNEKLFF.

This clonotype was observed many times. This chain's CDR3 is CASSRSQDRYYGYTF. CDR3 DNA: TGTGCCAGCAGTCGAAGCCAGGATCGGTACTATGGCTACACCTTC. The chain employs TRBV7-2 and TRBJ1-2; D is undetermined. V gave up 6 bases and J gave up 3 bases, with 17 bases separating them. CDR3 size: 15 residues. Germline loops: CDR1 SGHTA, CDR2 FQGNSA.

Ten or more counts support this clonotype. The rearrangement joins TRBV7-2 to TRBJ2-5, with D possibly matching TRBD2 (6 bases). Germline CDR1 SGHTA, CDR2 FQGNSA. With 2 bases removed from V and 4 bases from J, the gap between germline ends came to 11 bases. The CDR3 has 14 residues. The CDR3 reads CASSLSFGGETQYF. For the CDR3, the DNA is TGTGCCAGCAGCTTATCTTTCGGGGGAGAGACCCAGTACTTC.

This clonotype has a count of ten or more. The chain's CDR3 is CASRTTSRYPETQYF. The CDR3 coding sequence is TGTGCCAGCAGGACAACTAGCAGATATCCAGAGACCCAGTACTTC. The chain uses TRBV12-3 or TRBV12-4 and TRBJ2-5; the D gene is possibly TRBD2 (6 bases). CDR3 length equals 15 residues. Deletions cut 6 bases from V and 4 bases from J, with 18 bases between.

This clonotype was seen at least ten times. V is TRBV9 and J is TRBJ1-1; D might be TRBD1 (5 bases). Germline V gene data show CDR1 as SGDLS and CDR2 as YYNGEE. Trimming stripped 0 bases from V and 0 bases from J, with 9 bases between. The CDR3 has 15 residues. CDR3 sequence reads: CASSVGGGMNTEAFF. In DNA form, the CDR3 reads TGTGCCAGCAGCGTAGGCGGGGGAATGAACACTGAAGCTTTCTTT.

Ten or more counts support this clonotype. The rearrangement joins TRBV6-2 or TRBV6-3 to TRBJ2-7, with D unclear. Germline CDR1 and CDR2: MNHEY and SVGEGT. The CDR3 is 11 amino acids. With 0 bases removed from V and 7 bases from J, the gap between germline ends came to 4 bases. The chain's CDR3 is CASSYSREQYF. As DNA, the CDR3 is TGTGCCAGCAGTTACTCGAGGGAGCAGTACTTC.

This clonotype appeared many times. The chain carries TRBV6-2 or TRBV6-3 and TRBJ2-1; TRBD2 matches at 7 bases. Germline CDR1 reads MNHEY; CDR2 reads SVGEGT. J gave up 5 bases and V 6 bases, and 10 bases lay outside the gene matches. CDR3 length: 15 amino acids. The chain's CDR3 is CASRWSSGGNNEQFF. CDR3 in DNA: TGTGCCAGCAGATGGTCTAGCGGAGGCAACAATGAGCAGTTCTTC.

J is TRBJ2-1 and V is TRBV4-3; 9 nucleotides agree with TRBD2. The V gene end was trimmed by 0 bases and the J gene end by 3 bases; junction bases not matched to a gene: 3. The V gene's germline CDR1 is LGHNA and CDR2 YSLEER. The CDR3 runs 16 residues. CDR3: CASSQEASGNYNEQFF. The CDR3 DNA reads as TGCGCCAGCAGCCAAGAAGCTAGCGGGAACTACAATGAGCAGTTCTTC.

This clonotype has at least ten counts. This chain joins TRBV6-6 and TRBJ2-7; 11 bases are shared with TRBD1. J gave up 6 bases and V 2 bases, and 6 bases lay outside the gene matches. There are 15 residues in the CDR3. CDR1 MNHNY and CDR2 SVGAGI come from the germline V gene (reference sequence). Here the CDR3 reads CASSYAGQGASEQYF. The CDR3 region has the DNA TGTGCCAGCAGTTACGCAGGACAGGGGGCGAGCGAGCAGTACTTC.

This clonotype was counted at least ten times. V usage is TRBV20-1 and J usage is TRBJ1-5; 8 bases map to TRBD1. The V and J ends lost 5 bases and 0 bases, in that order; junction bases with no gene match: 6. The CDR3 is 15 residues long. Germline V CDR1 and CDR2: DFQATT, SNEGSKA (reference sequence). Here the CDR3 DNA reads TGCAGTGCTGGGGACAGGATTTTTAGCAATCAGCCCCAGCATTTT. Translation: CSAGDRIFSNQPQHF.

This clonotype was recorded many times. The V gene is TRBV6-1, the J gene TRBJ2-7, with D possibly matching TRBD1 (6 bases). The CDR3 is 16 residues long. Germline V gene sequence: CDR1 MNHNS, CDR2 SASEGT. V lost 0 bases to trimming and J lost 0 bases, with 12 bases between them. In DNA form, the CDR3 reads TGTGCCAGCAGTGAAGCGCCAGGGGATAACTCCTACGAGCAGTACTTC. Amino acid sequence: CASSEAPGDNSYEQYF.

This clonotype was seen ten or more times. The J gene is TRBJ1-3, the V gene TRBV12-3 or TRBV12-4, with D possibly TRBD1 on 5 matching bases. CDR3 length: 18 residues. The V and J ends lost 6 bases and 0 bases respectively, with 21 bases between them. The CDR3 is CASSSKGSELSSGNTIYF. The DNA of the CDR3 is TGTGCCAGCAGCTCGAAGGGGTCTGAGTTGAGCTCTGGAAACACCATATATTTT.

This clonotype was counted ten times or more. V and J are TRBV3-1 and TRBJ2-7, with D perhaps TRBD1 (6 bases). From germline, CDR1 is LGHDT and CDR2 YNNKEL (reference sequence). V lost 7 bases and J 5 bases, leaving 18 bases between the germline ends. The CDR3 contains 14 residues. The DNA for the CDR3 is TGTGCCAGCATGCCGGGCAGGGGAAGAAACGAGCAGTACTTC. Protein: CASMPGRGRNEQYF.

For this clonotype: A much larger clone lies a single base off, so this may be a read error. The chain has TRBV3-1 and TRBJ2-4; 10 bases line up with TRBD1. Germline loops: CDR1 LGHDT, CDR2 YNNKEL (reference sequence). This CDR3 spans 16 amino acids. The CDR3 coding sequence is TGTGCCAGCAGCCCGACAGGGGGCGCCGCCAAAAACACTCAGTACTTC. Its protein is CASSPTGGAAKNTQYF.

This clonotype was recorded only once. V is TRBV19 and J is TRBJ2-1; D not resolved. There are 14 residues in the CDR3. V dropped 5 bases and J dropped 7 bases, with 15 bases sitting between them. Looked up from germline, CDR1 is LNHDA and CDR2 is SQIVND (reference sequence). CDR3: CASSPLGSDNEQFF. CDR3 nucleotides: TGTGCCAGTAGTCCCCTCGGCAGCGATAATGAGCAGTTCTTC.

This clonotype has at least ten counts. V gene TRBV28 combines with J gene TRBJ2-7, with no clear D. V was trimmed by 2 bases and J by 5 bases, leaving 7 bases between them. Germline CDR1 reads MDHEN; CDR2 reads SYDVKM. The CDR3 has 12 amino acids. The CDR3 protein is CASSLPPNEQYF. In nucleotides, the CDR3 is TGTGCCAGCAGTTTACCCCCCAACGAGCAGTACTTC.

This clonotype was observed many times. The chain uses TRBV11-2 and TRBJ1-3; no firm D call. Germline V gene data show CDR1 as SGHAT and CDR2 as FQNNGV. The CDR3 loop spans 15 amino acids. V was clipped by 0 bases and J by 0 bases, with 6 bases between them. As DNA, the CDR3 is TGTGCCAGCAGCTTAGAGTGGAGCTCTGGAAACACCATATATTTT. It translates to CASSLEWSSGNTIYF.

This clonotype was counted ten times or more. V gene TRBV12-3 or TRBV12-4 combines with J gene TRBJ2-1, with a weak D call TRBD1 (5 bases). This CDR3 has 14 residues. The germline V and J ends were trimmed by 1 base and 6 bases, with 10 bases remaining between them. This chain's CDR3 is CASSLGQPPNEQFF. DNA of the CDR3: TGTGCCAGCAGTTTAGGACAGCCACCCAATGAGCAGTTCTTC.

This clonotype was observed a handful of times. The rearrangement joins TRBV20-1 to TRBJ2-7, with D tentatively TRBD1 or TRBD2 (5 bases each). V dropped 0 bases and J dropped 1 base, with 13 bases sitting between them. The CDR3 is 15 residues long. Germline V gene lookup returns CDR1 DFQATT and CDR2 SNEGSKA (reference sequence). CDR3 DNA sequence: TGCAGTGCTAGAGATCCCGGGACCGTGTCCTACGAGCAGTACTTC. This sequence encodes CSARDPGTVSYEQYF.

The rearrangement uses TRBV7-6 and TRBJ1-1; D not resolved. This CDR3 has 16 amino acids. CDR1 and CDR2 from the germline V gene are SGHVS and FNYEAQ. Trimming removed 1 base at V and 4 bases at J, with 16 bases between. The CDR3 loop is CASSLGAGTLTTEAFF. CDR3 in DNA: TGTGCCAGCAGCTTAGGGGCCGGAACCCTGACCACTGAAGCTTTCTTT.

In regard to this clonotype: A much larger clonotype is one base distant, so this may be a read error. The J gene is TRBJ2-7, the V gene TRBV6-1; no definite D call. The CDR3 totals 12 residues. Trimming stripped 6 bases from V and 2 bases from J, with 8 bases between. Germline CDR1 MNHNS, CDR2 SASEGT. This CDR3 is CASRGTAYEQYF. The CDR3 bases are TGTGCCAGCAGGGGCACGGCCTACGAGCAGTACTTC.

This clonotype turned up a few times. The chain combines TRBV28 with TRBJ2-2; 7 nucleotides align to TRBD1. Germline V gene data show CDR1 as MDHEN and CDR2 as SYDVKM. J gave up 1 base and V 3 bases, and 5 bases lay outside the gene matches. The CDR3 spans 16 residues. CDR3 sequence: CASSFPRTGNTGELFF. The CDR3 DNA follows: TGTGCCAGCAGTTTCCCCCGGACAGGGAACACCGGGGAGCTGTTTTTT.

The V gene is TRBV9, the J gene TRBJ2-5; TRBD1 aligns across 8 bases. This CDR3 contains 13 residues. Germline V gene lookup returns CDR1 SGDLS and CDR2 YYNGEE. Trimming took 5 bases from V and 4 from J; bases not matched to a gene: 4. DNA for the CDR3: TGTGCCAGCAGTCGGACAGGGACAGAGACCCAGTACTTC. Translation gives CASSRTGTETQYF. The complete variable domain, with remaining parts taken from reference TRBV9 and TRBJ2-5, reads DSGVTQTPKHLITATGQRVTLRCSPRSGDLSVYWYQQSLDQGLQFLIQYYNGEERAKGNILERFSAQQFPDLHSELNLSSLELGDSALYFCASSRTGTETQYFGPGTRLLVL.

In this sample, this clonotype turned up many times. The chain couples TRBV30 to TRBJ2-5; D uncertain. The germline V and J ends were trimmed by 0 bases and 5 bases, with 10 bases remaining between them. This CDR3 is built from 13 residues. Germline CDR1 reads GTSNPN; CDR2 reads SVGIG (reference sequence). CDR3 amino acids: CAWSVRAMETQYF. The CDR3 DNA is TGTGCCTGGAGTGTACGGGCGATGGAGACCCAGTACTTC.

J is TRBJ2-2 and V is TRBV7-2, with 7 bases identical to TRBD2. Per the germline V gene, CDR1 is SGHTA and CDR2 is FQGNSA. CDR3 length equals 16 residues. V shed 5 bases and J 1 base; nucleotides not matched to a gene: 7. The CDR3 here is CASSRTSVLNTGELFF. The CDR3 DNA reads TGTGCCAGCAGCCGCACTAGCGTACTGAACACCGGGGAGCTGTTTTTT.

This clonotype was seen a handful of times. J is TRBJ1-1 and V is TRBV29-1; the D is unclear. This CDR3 comprises 11 residues. V was cut by 3 bases and J by 4 bases, with 6 bases left in between. Germline V gene sequence: CDR1 SQVTM, CDR2 ANQGSEA. In nucleotides, the CDR3 is TGCAGCGTTGACCATCGCACTGAAGCTTTCTTT. It specifies CSVDHRTEAFF.

In its sample, this clonotype was seen a few times. This chain joins TRBV10-3 and TRBJ2-1, with a possible D match to TRBD1 (6 bases). The V gene's germline CDR1 is ENHRY and CDR2 SYGVKD. The CDR3 consists of 13 residues. The V gene lost 1 base and the J gene lost 8 bases, with 9 bases spanning the gap. The CDR3 nucleotides read TGTGCCATCAGTGAGTGGGGGCGTGATGAGCAGTTCTTC. Residues: CAISEWGRDEQFF.